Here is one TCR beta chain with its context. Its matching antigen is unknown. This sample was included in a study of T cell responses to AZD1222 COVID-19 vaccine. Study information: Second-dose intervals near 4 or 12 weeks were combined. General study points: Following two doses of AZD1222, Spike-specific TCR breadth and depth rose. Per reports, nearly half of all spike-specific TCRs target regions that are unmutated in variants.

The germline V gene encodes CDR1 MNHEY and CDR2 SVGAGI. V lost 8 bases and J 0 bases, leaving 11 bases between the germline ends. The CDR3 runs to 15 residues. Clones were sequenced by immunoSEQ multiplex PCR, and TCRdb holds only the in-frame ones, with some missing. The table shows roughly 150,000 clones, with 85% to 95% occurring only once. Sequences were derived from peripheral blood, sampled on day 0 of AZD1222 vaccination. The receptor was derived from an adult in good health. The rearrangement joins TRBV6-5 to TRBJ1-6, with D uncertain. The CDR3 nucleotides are TGTGCCAGCGCTCTTATAGTCTCCTATAATTCACCCCTCCACTTT. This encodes CASALIVSYNSPLHF.